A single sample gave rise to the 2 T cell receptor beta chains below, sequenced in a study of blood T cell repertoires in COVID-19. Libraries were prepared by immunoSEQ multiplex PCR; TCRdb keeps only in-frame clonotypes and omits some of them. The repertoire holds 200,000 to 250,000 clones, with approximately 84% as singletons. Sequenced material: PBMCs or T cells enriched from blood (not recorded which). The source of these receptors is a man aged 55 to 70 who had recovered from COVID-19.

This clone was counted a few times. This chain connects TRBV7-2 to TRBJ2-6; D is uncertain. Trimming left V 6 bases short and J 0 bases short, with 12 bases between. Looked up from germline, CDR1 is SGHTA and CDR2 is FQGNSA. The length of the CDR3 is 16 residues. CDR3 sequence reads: CASSSSAGSGANVLTF. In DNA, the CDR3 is TGTGCCAGCAGTTCCAGCGCTGGCTCTGGGGCCAACGTCCTGACTTTC.

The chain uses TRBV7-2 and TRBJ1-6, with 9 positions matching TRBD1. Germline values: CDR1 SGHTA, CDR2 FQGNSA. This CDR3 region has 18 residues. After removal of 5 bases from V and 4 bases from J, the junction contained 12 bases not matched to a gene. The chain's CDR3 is CASSPGQGPGSYNSPLHF. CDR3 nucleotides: TGTGCCAGCAGCCCCGGACAGGGGCCCGGGTCTTATAATTCACCCCTCCACTTT.